Listed below are T cell receptor beta chains from one sample, sequenced in a study of regulatory T cells in long-lasting Graves disease. TCRdb redid the calling of the multiplex PCR reads with MiXCR, one entry per CDR3 protein. The sample contains some 420,000 distinct CDR3 sequences, 20% to 25% of which appear only once. Sequenced material: peripheral blood mononuclear cells (PBMCs), taken when the disease was refractory, from a patient treated with antithyroid drugs. These receptors originate from a female donor with Graves disease. The CDR3 runs from the conserved cysteine through the conserved F or W. Fields, in order: J gene, V gene, clone size, D gene, CDR3 protein, CDR3 DNA. D genes are given only for firm matches. Part of the rows lack a size; the others show once, few, many or a class for expanded clones.

J gene: TRBJ2-1; V gene: TRBV3-1; clone size: few; D gene: TRBD2; CDR3 protein: CASSRGDPLAEYNEQFF; CDR3 DNA: TGTGCCAGCAGCCGGGGAGACCCGCTAGCGGAATACAATGAGCAGTTCTTC
J gene: TRBJ1-2; V gene: TRBV19; clone size: .; D gene: .; CDR3 protein: CASTRDRTNYGYTF; CDR3 DNA: TGTGCCAGTACCCGAGACAGGACTAACTATGGCTACACCTTC
J gene: TRBJ1-4; V gene: TRBV5-1; clone size: .; D gene: .; CDR3 protein: CASRREGNEKLFF; CDR3 DNA: TGCGCCAGCAGACGAGAGGGTAATGAAAAACTGTTTTTT
J gene: TRBJ1-1; V gene: TRBV11-3; clone size: many; D gene: .; CDR3 protein: CTSGHTNTEAFF; CDR3 DNA: TGTACCAGCGGACATACCAACACTGAAGCTTTCTTT
J gene: TRBJ1-2; V gene: TRBV2; clone size: many; D gene: .; CDR3 protein: CASSDGTRNYGYTF; CDR3 DNA: TGTGCCAGCAGTGATGGGACACGAAACTATGGCTACACCTTC
J gene: TRBJ2-7; V gene: TRBV20-1; clone size: few; D gene: .; CDR3 protein: CSARVRTDSYEQYF; CDR3 DNA: TGCAGTGCTAGAGTTAGGACAGATTCCTACGAGCAGTACTTC
J gene: TRBJ1-4; V gene: TRBV18; clone size: .; D gene: .; CDR3 protein: CASSPLEGREKLFF; CDR3 DNA: TGTGCCAGCTCACCGTTAGAGGGACGCGAAAAACTGTTTTTT
J gene: TRBJ2-1; V gene: TRBV12-3/TRBV12-4; clone size: few; D gene: .; CDR3 protein: CASSGDSNEQFF; CDR3 DNA: TGTGCCAGCAGTGGAGATAGTAATGAGCAGTTCTTC
J gene: TRBJ1-4; V gene: TRBV7-2; clone size: many; D gene: TRBD1; CDR3 protein: CASSEDRGRGDEKLFF; CDR3 DNA: TGTGCCAGCAGCGAGGACAGGGGGCGGGGTGATGAAAAACTGTTTTTT
J gene: TRBJ1-3; V gene: TRBV10-3; clone size: few; D gene: .; CDR3 protein: CAISENENTIYF; CDR3 DNA: TGTGCCATCAGTGAGAACGAAAACACCATATATTTT
J gene: TRBJ1-5; V gene: TRBV24-1; clone size: .; D gene: .; CDR3 protein: CATSDRTGFEPQHF; CDR3 DNA: TGTGCCACCAGTGATCGTACAGGGTTTGAGCCCCAGCATTTT